The 21 T cell receptor beta chains reported below all come from one sample, sequenced in a study of blood T cell repertoires in COVID-19. Data came from immunoSEQ multiplex PCR; TCRdb stores just in-frame clones and leaves some out. The sample has 50,000 to 70,000 clones; approximately 80% are singletons. The specimen was peripheral blood. The source of these receptors is a woman aged 55-69 years with acute or convalescent COVID-19.

This rearrangement joins TRBV5-1 to TRBJ2-7, with 7 bases lining up with TRBD1. The CDR3 loop spans 13 amino acids. J gave up 2 bases and V 7 bases, and 6 bases lay outside the gene matches. Germline V gene sequence: CDR1 SGHRS, CDR2 YFSETQ. The CDR3 DNA reads TGCGCCAGCTCCGTAGGACAGGCCTACGAGCAGTACTTC. Translation gives CASSVGQAYEQYF.

The rearrangement links TRBV19 to TRBJ1-5, with 7 bases identical to TRBD1. The ends lost 5 bases at V and 0 bases at J; junction bases unmatched: 7. The CDR3 runs to 16 residues. CDR1 and CDR2 from the germline V gene are LNHDA and SQIVND (reference sequence). The CDR3 here is CASSFRQGLSNQPQHF. In nucleotides, the CDR3 is TGTGCCAGTAGTTTCCGACAGGGACTTAGCAATCAGCCCCAGCATTTT.

The chain is built from TRBV13 and TRBJ1-1, with a tentative D call TRBD1 (5 bases). Germline lookup yields CDR1 PRHDT and CDR2 FYEKMQ (reference sequence). This CDR3 has 11 amino acids. Trimming shortened V by 1 base and J by 11 bases, and 8 bases separated the two germline ends. CDR3 residues: CASSLEHRAFF. CDR3 coding DNA: TGTGCCAGCAGCTTAGAGCACAGGGCTTTCTTT.

This chain joins TRBV30 and TRBJ2-4; a possible D gene is TRBD1 (5 bases). Per the germline V gene, CDR1 is GTSNPN and CDR2 is SVGIG (reference sequence). The CDR3 covers 13 residues. With 2 bases removed from V and 8 bases from J, the gap between germline ends came to 13 bases. CDR3 DNA sequence: TGTGCCTGGAGTTATCCAGGGATGGACATTCAGTACTTC. Protein product: CAWSYPGMDIQYF.

This chain uses TRBV5-1 with TRBJ1-1; D unresolved. Germline CDR1 is SGHRS and CDR2 is YFSETQ. The CDR3 loop spans 14 amino acids. V dropped 8 bases and J dropped 0 bases, with 14 bases sitting between them. As DNA, the CDR3 is TGCGCCAGTTCCCCCGGGGTCATGAACACTGAAGCTTTCTTT. Its protein is CASSPGVMNTEAFF.

J is TRBJ1-1 and V is TRBV5-1, with TRBD1 matching 8 bases. CDR1 SGHRS and CDR2 YFSETQ come from the germline V gene. The CDR3 has 15 residues. V lost 4 bases and J lost 3; bases outside the gene matches: 8. CDR3 loop: CASSPRQGRDTEAFF. In nucleotides, the CDR3 is TGCGCCAGCAGCCCCAGACAGGGGAGGGACACTGAAGCTTTCTTT.

V and J are TRBV5-4 and TRBJ1-1; TRBD1 agrees at 7 bases. The V segment lost 4 bases and the J segment 2 bases; nucleotides outside the gene matches: 5. Germline CDR1 SGHNT, CDR2 YYREEE (reference sequence). The CDR3 is 14 amino acids. CDR3 sequence reads: CASSAGQINTEAFF. Written as DNA, the CDR3 is TGTGCCAGCAGCGCGGGACAGATTAACACTGAAGCTTTCTTT. Complete variable domain (other parts from reference TRBV5-4 and TRBJ1-1): ETGVTQSPTHLIKTRGQQVTLRCSSQSGHNTVSWYQQALGQGPQFIFQYYREEENGRGNFPPRFSGLQFPNYSSELNVNALELDDSALYLCASSAGQINTEAFFGQGTRLTVV.

V and J are TRBV11-2 and TRBJ1-1; TRBD1 matches at 7 bases. The V gene's germline CDR1 is SGHAT and CDR2 FQNNGV. After removal of 5 bases from V and 9 bases from J, the junction contained 9 bases not matched to a gene. This CDR3 has 13 amino acids. CDR3 sequence (DNA): TGTGCCAGCAGCCCCCAACCGGGACAGAAAGCTTTCTTT. Translation gives CASSPQPGQKAFF.

J is TRBJ1-4 and V is TRBV6-5, with TRBD1 matching 8 bases. The CDR3 runs to 13 residues. J was trimmed by 6 bases and V by 6 bases; bases with no gene match: 3. CDR1 MNHEY and CDR2 SVGAGI come from the germline V gene. The DNA for the CDR3 is TGTGCCAGCAGCAGGGGGCGGTATGAAAAACTGTTTTTT. It translates to CASSRGRYEKLFF.

The chain joins TRBV2 to TRBJ2-7, with 9 bases lining up with TRBD1. CDR1 and CDR2 from the germline V gene are SNHLY and FYNNEI. V shed 6 bases, J shed 3 bases, and the junction held 9 bases outside the gene matches. The CDR3 extends over 15 amino acids. The CDR3 loop reads CASSFTGTGIYEQYF. The DNA for the CDR3 is TGTGCCAGCAGCTTCACCGGGACAGGGATCTACGAGCAGTACTTC.

This chain joins TRBV5-1 and TRBJ2-3; 9 nucleotides match TRBD1. V shed 3 bases, J shed 5 bases, and the junction held 7 bases outside the gene matches. CDR3 length: 15 amino acids. CDR1 SGHRS and CDR2 YFSETQ come from the germline V gene. The DNA of the CDR3 is TGCGCCAGCAGCTCCGAGGACAGGGGAAAAGATACGCAGTATTTT. Translated, it gives CASSSEDRGKDTQYF. Full variable domain (missing parts from reference TRBV5-1 and TRBJ2-3): KAGVTQTPRYLIKTRGQQVTLSCSPISGHRSVSWYQQTPGQGLQFLFEYFSETQRNKGNFPGRFSGRQFSNSRSEMNVSTLELGDSALYLCASSSEDRGKDTQYFGPGTRLTVL.

The J gene is TRBJ1-1, the V gene TRBV6-5; D gene unclear. Deletions cut 6 bases from V and 0 bases from J, with 14 bases between. CDR3 length equals 15 residues. The germline V gene has CDR1 MNHEY and CDR2 SVGAGI. DNA for the CDR3: TGTGCCAGCAGACAGAAAGGAGGAATGAACACTGAAGCTTTCTTT. Amino acids: CASRQKGGMNTEAFF.

V usage is TRBV6-4 and J usage is TRBJ2-2; D is perhaps TRBD1 (6 bases). CDR1 is MRHNA and CDR2 is SNTAGT in the germline V gene. Deletions cut 5 bases from V and 4 bases from J, with 14 bases between. This CDR3 is built from 15 residues. The CDR3 nucleotides read TGTGCCAGCAGTAGGACAGTTCGGGGCACCGGGGAGCTGTTTTTT. It is translated as CASSRTVRGTGELFF.

This clone has a single count. The V and J genes are TRBV4-1 and TRBJ1-3; tentatively, D is TRBD1 (5 bases). Germline V gives CDR1 MGHRA, CDR2 YSYEKL. V gave up 0 bases and J gave up 3 bases, with 12 bases separating them. The CDR3 has 16 residues. CDR3 sequence: CASSQDFAGVGNTIYF. In DNA, the CDR3 is TGCGCCAGCAGCCAAGATTTTGCGGGGGTTGGAAACACCATATATTTT.

The rearrangement uses TRBV6-5 and TRBJ1-4; no clear D. This CDR3 region has 14 residues. The V and J ends lost 0 bases and 7 bases respectively, with 9 bases between them. Germline assignment: CDR1 MNHEY and CDR2 SVGAGI. The CDR3 here is CASSYSNRGEKLFF. CDR3 nucleotide sequence: TGTGCCAGCAGTTACTCGAACCGGGGTGAAAAACTGTTTTTT.

This clone showed up just once. The rearrangement joins TRBV27 to TRBJ1-1, with D unresolved. Looked up from germline, CDR1 is MNHEY and CDR2 is SMNVEV (reference sequence). The CDR3 totals 14 residues. V was trimmed by 2 bases and J by 1 base, leaving 8 bases between them. The CDR3 bases are TGTGCCAGCAGTTTAAGTCCGGGGAACACTGAAGCTTTCTTT. It codes for CASSLSPGNTEAFF.

The chain carries TRBV3-1 (or the pseudogene TRBV3-2) and TRBJ2-3; unclear D gene. The CDR3 spans 14 residues. V was trimmed by 2 bases and J by 4 bases, leaving 10 bases between them. Germline CDR1 reads LGHDT; CDR2 reads YNNKEL (reference sequence). Written as DNA, the CDR3 is TGTGCCAGCAGCCAACAAACTATCGCAGATACGCAGTATTTT. Its protein product is CASSQQTIADTQYF.

The chain joins TRBV12-3 or TRBV12-4 to TRBJ2-7; D is possibly TRBD1 (6 bases). This CDR3 comprises 13 residues. Between the trimmed V and J ends, which lost 2 bases and 5 bases, there was a span of 10 bases. The CDR3 DNA follows: TGTGCCAGCAGTTTAACAGGGTACGACGAGCAGTACTTC. It encodes CASSLTGYDEQYF.

V usage is TRBV5-6 and J usage is TRBJ1-2; TRBD1 aligns across 8 bases. The CDR3 spans 15 residues. J was trimmed by 8 bases and V by 0 bases; bases with no gene match: 9. Germline V gene data show CDR1 as SGHDT and CDR2 as YYEEEE. The CDR3 spells CASSLGKFRGQGYTF. In DNA, the CDR3 is TGTGCCAGCAGCTTGGGCAAGTTCAGGGGGCAAGGCTACACCTTC. Full variable domain (outside the CDR3, taken from reference TRBV5-6 and TRBJ1-2): DAGVTQSPTHLIKTRGQQVTLRCSPKSGHDTVSWYQQALGQGPQFIFQYYEEEERQRGNFPDRFSGHQFPNYSSELNVNALLLGDSALYLCASSLGKFRGQGYTFGSGTRLTVV.

The J gene is TRBJ1-1, the V gene TRBV11-2; D unclear. The CDR3 totals 12 residues. Trimming shortened V by 5 bases and J by 6 bases, and 10 bases separated the two germline ends. CDR1 and CDR2 from the germline V gene are SGHAT and FQNNGV. CDR3 sequence reads: CASSPGLSEAFF. The DNA of the CDR3 is TGTGCCAGCAGCCCCGGTCTTTCTGAAGCTTTCTTT. The entire variable domain, with the rest obtained from reference TRBV11-2 and TRBJ1-1, is as follows: EAGVAQSPRYKIIEKRQSVAFWCNPISGHATLYWYQQILGQGPKLLIQFQNNGVVDDSQLPKDRFSAERLKGVDSTLKIQPAKLEDSAVYLCASSPGLSEAFFGQGTRLTVV.

V and J are TRBV7-9 and TRBJ1-4; D perhaps matches TRBD1 (5 bases). CDR1 is SEHNR, CDR2 FQNEAQ, per germline (reference sequence). CDR3 length equals 16 residues. V was pared by 3 bases and J by 0 bases, with 11 bases between. The chain's CDR3 is CASSLGQGTTNEKLFF. CDR3 sequence (DNA): TGTGCCAGCAGCTTGGGGCAGGGAACAACTAATGAAAAACTGTTTTTT.